This T cell receptor (beta chain) was observed in a study of blood T cells in healthy people across ages. Overall study: Template switching captured about one barcoded beta molecule per two T cells. Findings and caveats of the study: Lack of knowledge of donor CMV status possibly confounded expanded clonotype changes.

A second PCR of roughly 7 to 11 cycles used a sample-barcoded 5' primer and a J-beta primer mix. Sequencing yielded, for each sample, at least 2.5 million paired-end reads carrying CDR3. TCRdb independently ran MiXCR on the 5' RACE reads; one entry per CDR3 protein. The sample has roughly 800,000 distinct CDR3 sequences, 55% to 75% seen once. The CDR3 has 17 amino acids. From germline, CDR1 is SGHTA and CDR2 FQGNSA. Trimming took off 5 bases at V and 1 base at J, with 21 bases between the two ends. As for this clonotype: What it recognizes is unknown. One base away lies a much larger clone, so this may be a sequencing read error.

The source material was blood. The TCR sequence derives from a man under 40 in good health. The chain joins TRBV7-2 to TRBJ2-7; TRBD1 is a possible D gene (5 bases). The CDR3 is CASSPSTGASLSYEQYF. For the CDR3, the DNA is TGTGCCAGCAGCCCATCCACAGGTGCATCACTTTCCTACGAGCAGTACTTC. Using reference TRBV7-2 and TRBJ2-7 for the parts outside the CDR3, the full variable domain is GAGVSQSPSNKVTEKGKDVELRCDPISGHTALYWYRQSLGQGLEFLIYFQGNSAPDKSGLPSDRFSAERTGGSVSTLTIQRTQQEDSAVYLCASSPSTGASLSYEQYFGPGTRLTVT.